The 24 T cell receptor beta chains below were found in one sample sequenced in a study of OX40 agonist ivuxolimab in advanced cancers. Method: immunoSEQ multiplex PCR; TCRdb's copy keeps in-frame clones and lacks some. The sample lists tens of thousands of clones, approximately 90% occurring once. The source material was CD4+ or CD8+ T cells sorted from blood, sampled in a trial of the OX40 agonist ivuxolimab. These receptors were collected from an adult with an advanced solid tumor such as melanoma, head and neck, liver or kidney cancer.

About this clone: This CDR3 is also generated by other DNA sequences in the sample. The chain recombines TRBV6-5 with TRBJ2-2; TRBD1 matches at 8 bases. Germline assignment: CDR1 MNHEY and CDR2 SVGAGI. With 0 bases clipped from V and 4 bases from J, the junction kept 1 base outside the gene matches. This CDR3 spans 15 amino acids. The CDR3 nucleotides read TGTGCCAGCAGTTACTCGGGGACAGGCACCGGGGAGCTGTTTTTT. Amino acid sequence: CASSYSGTGTGELFF.

This chain links TRBV5-6 with TRBJ2-3; the match to TRBD1 covers 7 bases. This CDR3 has 17 amino acids. Germline CDR1 is SGHDT and CDR2 is YYEEEE. V lost 3 bases, J lost 2 bases, and 12 bases stayed unmatched. The CDR3 DNA sequence: TGTGCCAGCAGCTCCTTGACCCAGGGGGAGTACACAGATACGCAGTATTTT. It translates to CASSSLTQGEYTDTQYF.

This chain's CDR3 is CASSLFHRDRGLGVGYTF. The CDR3 region has the DNA TGTGCCAGCAGCTTGTTCCACCGGGACAGGGGGCTAGGAGTTGGCTACACCTTC. V usage is TRBV7-6 and J usage is TRBJ1-2, with 12 bases identical to TRBD1. With 3 bases clipped from V and 7 bases from J, the junction kept 15 bases outside the gene matches. Germline V gene sequence: CDR1 SGHVS, CDR2 FNYEAQ. CDR3 length equals 18 residues.

The chain has TRBV7-9 and TRBJ2-5; 11 nucleotides agree with TRBD2. The V gene's germline CDR1 is SEHNR and CDR2 FQNEAQ (reference sequence). The CDR3 loop spans 14 amino acids. Trimming cost V 6 bases and J 3 bases; bases outside gene matches: 3. The CDR3 bases are TGTGCCAGCAGTTTACTAGCGGGAGAAGAGACCCAGTACTTC. Amino acid sequence: CASSLLAGEETQYF.

V gene TRBV7-9 combines with J gene TRBJ1-1; D is undetermined. Per the germline V gene, CDR1 is SEHNR and CDR2 is FQNEAQ (reference sequence). V was clipped by 2 bases and J by 1 base, with 11 bases between them. CDR3 length: 15 amino acids. The CDR3 DNA sequence: TGTGCCAGCAGCTTACCCAGGAATAAGAACACTGAAGCTTTCTTT. This encodes CASSLPRNKNTEAFF.

The rearrangement uses TRBV14 and TRBJ2-7, with D possibly TRBD1 on 5 matching bases. The CDR3 has 13 amino acids. V lost 4 bases to trimming and J lost 5 bases, with 12 bases between them. Germline lookup yields CDR1 SGHDN and CDR2 FVKESK. The CDR3 spells CASSPWAGNEQYF. The CDR3 DNA is TGTGCCAGCAGCCCCTGGGCAGGGAACGAGCAGTACTTC.

The chain links TRBV11-2 to TRBJ2-7; 9 bases fit TRBD1. The V gene's germline CDR1 is SGHAT and CDR2 FQNNGV. The CDR3 is made up of 14 amino acids. Trimming took 5 bases from V and 6 from J; bases not matched to a gene: 8. For the CDR3, the DNA is TGTGCCAGCAGCCAGTATACAGGGGGCTTCGAGCAGTACTTC. Amino acid sequence: CASSQYTGGFEQYF.

V is TRBV7-6 and J is TRBJ2-3; TRBD1 matches at 9 bases. CDR3 length equals 15 residues. Germline CDR1 reads SGHVS; CDR2 reads FNYEAQ. With V trimmed by 4 bases and J by 2 bases, 4 bases remained unmatched. CDR3 in DNA: TGTGCCAGCAGCTACACAGGGGGCGACACAGATACGCAGTATTTT. Translation gives CASSYTGGDTDTQYF.

The chain has TRBV7-2 and TRBJ1-3; no definite D call. Germline V gene data show CDR1 as SGHTA and CDR2 as FQGNSA. Trimming took off 4 bases at V and 2 bases at J, with 12 bases between the two ends. The CDR3 extends over 15 amino acids. CDR3 residues: CASSSLLSPGNTIYF. CDR3 nucleotide sequence: TGTGCCAGCAGCTCGCTTTTATCTCCTGGAAACACCATATATTTT.

V gene TRBV6-1 combines with J gene TRBJ2-5; 12 bases line up with TRBD2. Germline-derived CDR1 and CDR2 are MNHNS and SASEGT. The CDR3 is 16 residues long. Losses at the gene ends were 4 bases for V and 0 bases for J; bases not matched to a gene: 3. This CDR3 reads CASSALAGGNQETQYF. The CDR3 nucleotides read TGTGCCAGCAGTGCCCTAGCGGGAGGGAACCAAGAGACCCAGTACTTC.

The gene calls are TRBV27 and TRBJ1-5, with a tentative D call TRBD1 (6 bases). Germline values: CDR1 MNHEY, CDR2 SMNVEV (reference sequence). V was cut by 4 bases and J by 2 bases, with 24 bases left in between. The CDR3 totals 19 residues. The DNA for the CDR3 is TGTGCCAGCAGTTCAAAGGGGGGAGGGGTCCTTGCTGGCAATCAGCCCCAGCATTTT. As protein: CASSSKGGGVLAGNQPQHF.

J is TRBJ1-2 and V is TRBV6-6; no clear D gene. This CDR3 contains 15 residues. Per the germline V gene, CDR1 is MNHNY and CDR2 is SVGAGI (reference sequence). V was trimmed by 6 bases and J by 0 bases, leaving 14 bases between them. This chain's CDR3 is CASSWARGSNYGYTF. The DNA of the CDR3 is TGTGCCAGCAGCTGGGCCCGGGGATCTAACTATGGCTACACCTTC.

This clone has more than one count but fewer than ten. The J gene is TRBJ1-2, the V gene TRBV2; tentative D call: TRBD1 (5 bases). Per the germline V gene, CDR1 is SNHLY and CDR2 is FYNNEI. Deletions cut 10 bases from V and 4 bases from J, with 13 bases between. CDR3 length: 12 amino acids. The CDR3, as DNA: TGTGCCACTATGGGACCCAGCTATGGCTACACCTTC. This sequence encodes CATMGPSYGYTF.

This chain uses TRBV28 with TRBJ2-7; TRBD1 might be the D (5 bases). Trimming left V 7 bases short and J 0 bases short, with 13 bases between. The CDR3 covers 14 residues. Germline V gene data show CDR1 as MDHEN and CDR2 as SYDVKM. For the CDR3, the DNA is TGTGCCAGCACTAGACAGCAAAGCTCCTACGAGCAGTACTTC. It is translated as CASTRQQSSYEQYF.

The J gene is TRBJ1-1, the V gene TRBV7-9, with no clear D. V was cut by 5 bases and J by 8 bases, with 18 bases left in between. The CDR3 runs to 14 residues. Germline V CDR1 and CDR2: SEHNR, FQNEAQ (reference sequence). The CDR3 DNA reads as TGTGCCAGCAGCCCCCCGGGCTACCTCTTGGAAGCTTTCTTT. This encodes CASSPPGYLLEAFF.

The V gene is TRBV6-1, the J gene TRBJ1-2; no clear D. With 2 bases removed from V and 1 base from J, the gap between germline ends came to 5 bases. This CDR3 contains 13 residues. Germline lookup yields CDR1 MNHNS and CDR2 SASEGT. For the CDR3, the DNA is TGTGCCAGCAGTGAATCGGGTAACTATGGCTACACCTTC. Amino acids: CASSESGNYGYTF.

This chain links TRBV27 with TRBJ2-7, with a possible D match to TRBD2 (5 bases). There are 14 residues in the CDR3. Trimming took off 2 bases at V and 0 bases at J, with 8 bases between the two ends. The germline V gene encodes CDR1 MNHEY and CDR2 SMNVEV (reference sequence). The CDR3 spells CASSLRGLSYEQYF. CDR3 coding DNA: TGTGCCAGCAGTTTAAGAGGACTCTCCTACGAGCAGTACTTC.

The chain combines TRBV5-1 with TRBJ2-7; a weak D match, TRBD2 (5 bases). V shed 0 bases and J shed 0 bases, with 10 bases lying between them. This CDR3 region has 15 residues. Germline V gene lookup returns CDR1 SGHRS and CDR2 YFSETQ. The CDR3 DNA follows: TGCGCCAGCAGCTTGGACAGCGGTCACTCCTACGAGCAGTACTTC. It encodes CASSLDSGHSYEQYF.

The chain recombines TRBV6-6 with TRBJ2-1; 7 bases are a match to TRBD2. V trimming: 2 bases; J trimming: 9 bases; junction bases outside the gene matches: 7. Germline V CDR1 and CDR2: MNHNY, SVGAGI (reference sequence). The CDR3 contains 14 residues. CDR3 amino acids: CASSYVGGPGEQFF. DNA of the CDR3: TGTGCCAGCAGTTACGTGGGAGGGCCCGGTGAGCAGTTCTTC.

The table lists this clone with a count of one. This sequence joins TRBV6-6 and TRBJ1-3, with D possibly TRBD1 on 5 matching bases. Germline V CDR1 and CDR2: MNHNY, SVGAGI (reference sequence). This CDR3 is 15 amino acids long. V dropped 2 bases and J dropped 1 base, with 9 bases sitting between them. CDR3 region: CASSYLDSSGNTIYF. The DNA for the CDR3 is TGTGCCAGCAGTTACCTCGACAGTTCTGGAAACACCATATATTTT.

The chain has TRBV7-9 and TRBJ2-7; D is possibly TRBD2 (6 bases). The CDR3 has 13 residues. V lost 4 bases to trimming and J lost 6 bases, with 13 bases between them. The germline V gene has CDR1 SEHNR and CDR2 FQNEAQ (reference sequence). CDR3 nucleotide sequence: TGTGCCAGCAGCTCCCGTGCTAGCGCCGAGCAGTACTTC. Its protein product is CASSSRASAEQYF.

Points on this clone: A junction boundary mismatches the germline segment, possibly from a read error. At the DNA level, this CDR3 is encoded by other sequences in the same sample as well. The chain has TRBV11-3 and TRBJ1-1; the D gene is possibly TRBD1 (5 bases). Germline V gene sequence: CDR1 SGHNT, CDR2 YENEEA. The CDR3 has 13 residues. The DNA of the CDR3 is TGTGCCAGCAGCTTCGGGGCGGCCACTGAGGCTTTCTTT. Encoded protein: CASSFGAATEAFF.

The V and J genes are TRBV5-1 and TRBJ2-7; D is perhaps TRBD1 or TRBD2 (5 bases each). Trimming removed 7 bases from V and 6 bases from J, with 23 bases in between. Looked up from germline, CDR1 is SGHRS and CDR2 is YFSETQ. The CDR3 sequence is 15 residues long. This chain's CDR3 is CASGSTGPEGSEQYF. CDR3 coding DNA: TGCGCCAGCGGATCTACAGGCCCAGAAGGGAGCGAGCAGTACTTC.

CDR3 coding DNA: TGTGCCAGCAGCGGCCGACTAGCGGGGGGGAGCACAGATACGCAGTATTTT. It specifies CASSGRLAGGSTDTQYF. The chain carries TRBV9 and TRBJ2-3; 14 bases map to TRBD2. V trimming: 3 bases; J trimming: 0 bases; junction bases outside the gene matches: 3. The germline V gene encodes CDR1 SGDLS and CDR2 YYNGEE. The CDR3 spans 17 residues.